The 20 T cell receptor beta chains below all came from one sample that was sequenced in a study of blood T cell repertoires in COVID-19 (dated by TCRdb to 2018 to 2020). Libraries were made using the immunoSEQ multiplex PCR assay. Here the immuneACCESS table is served through TCRdb, limited to in-frame sequences with V and J called. Missing clones are a known gap in these copies; in checked studies unresolved V genes cover under half, and the rest lacks a known reason. The sample data list approximately 290,000 clones, and over 75% of these were observed just once. The top ten constitute about 1% of the sample. Source material: peripheral blood. Receptors originate from a human donor with COVID-19, enrolled during active disease. The donor label of this sample is uncertain.

The chain couples TRBV15 to TRBJ2-3, with TRBD2 matching 10 bases. The V and J ends lost 4 bases and 0 bases, in that order; junction bases with no gene match: 4. The germline V gene encodes CDR1 LNHNV and CDR2 YYDKDF (reference sequence). The CDR3 has 16 amino acids. The CDR3 DNA reads as TGTGCCACCAGCACGAGACTAGCGGGTAGCACAGATACGCAGTATTTT. Its protein is CATSTRLAGSTDTQYF.

This clone was picked up many times. The rearrangement uses TRBV5-6 and TRBJ1-6; D unclear. V lost 0 bases, J lost 7 bases, and 8 bases lay in between. CDR3 length: 14 residues. Germline assignment: CDR1 SGHDT and CDR2 YYEEEE. The CDR3, as DNA: TGTGCCAGCAGCTTGGGAGGAAGGAATTCACCCCTCCACTTT. Its protein product is CASSLGGRNSPLHF.

This clone has a handful of counts. V and J are TRBV4-1 and TRBJ1-4, with D possibly being TRBD1 (6 bases). Trimming cost V 4 bases and J 4 bases, with 10 bases left between them. CDR3 length equals 14 residues. Germline CDR1 reads MGHRA; CDR2 reads YSYEKL. This CDR3 reads CASSPGQYNEKLFF. CDR3 sequence (DNA): TGCGCCAGCAGCCCCGGACAGTATAATGAAAAACTGTTTTTT.

V usage is TRBV29-1 and J usage is TRBJ1-1; tentatively, D is TRBD1 (5 bases). V shed 1 base and J shed 1 base, with 16 bases lying between them. Germline CDR1 reads SQVTM; CDR2 reads ANQGSEA. The CDR3 has 16 residues. The CDR3 DNA reads as TGCAGCGTTGAAGGAATGTCCGGGGGACCGAACACTGAAGCTTTCTTT. Translated, it gives CSVEGMSGGPNTEAFF.

Of note for this clone: Relative to the germline gene, one junction end is altered; a read error may explain this. The rearrangement links TRBV7-7 to TRBJ2-2, with 8 bases lining up with TRBD2. Germline values: CDR1 SSHAT, CDR2 FNYEAQ (reference sequence). The CDR3 totals 16 residues. The CDR3 bases are TGTGCTAGCAGCTTATCCCCAGCGGGAGACACCGGGGAGCTGTTTTTT. Amino acids: CASSLSPAGDTGELFF.

V gene TRBV21-1 combines with J gene TRBJ2-3; TRBD2 is the table's D call and was not checked against the DNA. TRBV21-1 is described as a pseudogene. This CDR3 comprises 17 residues. DNA for the CDR3: TGTGCCAGCCGAGGGAGTCCTTCCATATCTAGCACAGATACGCAGTATTTT. Protein: CASRGSPSISSTDTQYF.

The chain carries TRBV5-6 and TRBJ2-2, with no clear D. Germline CDR1 SGHDT, CDR2 YYEEEE. This CDR3 has 15 residues. Trimming cost V 2 bases and J 0 bases, with 8 bases left between them. Here the CDR3 reads CASSFSVTNTGELFF. The CDR3 DNA sequence: TGTGCCAGCAGCTTTAGTGTTACGAACACCGGGGAGCTGTTTTTT.

There are a few counts of this clone. This sequence joins TRBV13 and TRBJ2-1, with 9 bases fitting TRBD2. CDR1 PRHDT and CDR2 FYEKMQ come from the germline V gene (reference sequence). The junction had 20 bases not matched to a gene; V was cut back by 5 bases and J by 9 bases. The CDR3 length is 18 residues. The CDR3 protein is CASSRSTLTSGFELEQFF. CDR3 bases: TGTGCCAGCAGCCGCTCGACCCTTACTAGCGGGTTTGAGCTTGAGCAGTTCTTC.

The chain is built from TRBV30 and TRBJ1-5; 10 bases are a match to TRBD1. The V gene's germline CDR1 is GTSNPN and CDR2 SVGIG (reference sequence). There are 15 residues in the CDR3. The junction had 8 bases not matched to a gene; V was cut back by 2 bases and J by 7 bases. CDR3 in DNA: TGTGCCTGGAGTCCGAGGACAGGGGGTAACCAGCCCCAGCATTTT. Translating it yields CAWSPRTGGNQPQHF. The variable domain in full, with the rest retrieved from reference TRBV30 and TRBJ1-5, is SQTIHQWPATLVQPVGSPLSLECTVEGTSNPNLYWYRQAAGRGLQLLFYSVGIGQISSEVPQNLSASRPQDRQFILSSKKLLLSDSGFYLCAWSPRTGGNQPQHFGDGTRLSIL.

This chain links TRBV9 with TRBJ1-2; 7 nucleotides line up with TRBD1. This CDR3 contains 15 residues. V was pared by 3 bases and J by 5 bases, with 10 bases of the junction left unmatched. The V gene's germline CDR1 is SGDLS and CDR2 YYNGEE. In nucleotides, the CDR3 is TGTGCCAGCAGCGCTGACACGACAGGGCGGTATGGCTACACCTTC. Encoded protein: CASSADTTGRYGYTF. Full variable domain (outside the CDR3, taken from reference TRBV9 and TRBJ1-2): DSGVTQTPKHLITATGQRVTLRCSPRSGDLSVYWYQQSLDQGLQFLIQYYNGEERAKGNILERFSAQQFPDLHSELNLSSLELGDSALYFCASSADTTGRYGYTFGSGTRLTVV.

The V call is TRBV28, the J call TRBJ1-2; D perhaps matches TRBD1 (5 bases). Germline-derived CDR1 and CDR2 are MDHEN and SYDVKM. V was pared by 7 bases and J by 2 bases, with 14 bases between. CDR3 size: 14 residues. The CDR3 bases are TGTGCCAGCACGGTCACAGGACACAACTATGGCTACACCTTC. Its protein is CASTVTGHNYGYTF.

This chain uses TRBV6-1 with TRBJ2-5, with D possibly TRBD1 on 5 matching bases. V dropped 2 bases and J dropped 3 bases, with 7 bases sitting between them. This CDR3 contains 13 residues. In germline, CDR1 is MNHNS, CDR2 SASEGT. Written as DNA, the CDR3 is TGTGCCAGCAGTGAAATAGGGGAAGAGACCCAGTACTTC. It translates to CASSEIGEETQYF.

This chain links TRBV14 with TRBJ1-2; D is uncertain. In germline, CDR1 is SGHDN, CDR2 FVKESK. The CDR3 is 13 residues long. V was cut by 2 bases and J by 8 bases, with 12 bases left in between. This CDR3 reads CASSQIESRGYTF. The CDR3 nucleotides read TGTGCCAGCAGCCAAATCGAGAGTCGGGGCTACACCTTC. The full variable domain, rest sourced from reference TRBV14 and TRBJ1-2, is EAGVTQFPSHSVIEKGQTVTLRCDPISGHDNLYWYRRVMGKEIKFLLHFVKESKQDESGMPNNRFLAERTGGTYSTLKVQPAELEDSGVYFCASSQIESRGYTFGSGTRLTVV.

The chain combines TRBV2 with TRBJ2-1; no definite D call. Germline V gives CDR1 SNHLY, CDR2 FYNNEI. This CDR3 is built from 12 residues. The V end was cut by 3 bases, the J end by 14 bases, with 14 bases between. This CDR3 reads CASSESSVEKFF. The CDR3 DNA sequence: TGTGCCAGCAGTGAGTCCAGCGTGGAAAAGTTCTTC.

This clone was observed once. J is TRBJ2-3 and V is TRBV3-1 (or the pseudogene TRBV3-2); 10 nucleotides line up with TRBD2. This CDR3 is 15 amino acids long. The V segment lost 1 base and the J segment 5 bases; nucleotides outside the gene matches: 3. Per the germline V gene, CDR1 is LGHDT and CDR2 is YNNKEL (reference sequence). CDR3 loop: CASSQVSGRLDTQYF. CDR3 nucleotides: TGTGCCAGCAGCCAAGTTAGCGGGAGGTTAGATACGCAGTATTTT.

The chain uses TRBV27 and TRBJ2-2; 14 positions match TRBD2. J was trimmed by 7 bases and V by 8 bases; bases with no gene match: 12. Per germline, CDR1 MNHEY and CDR2 SMNVEV (reference sequence). The CDR3 sequence is 17 residues long. The chain's CDR3 is CASGGLAGGTKGGELFF. DNA of the CDR3: TGTGCCAGCGGAGGACTAGCGGGGGGCACAAAGGGCGGGGAGCTGTTTTTT.

The rearrangement links TRBV19 to TRBJ1-1; 9 bases match TRBD1. Looked up from germline, CDR1 is LNHDA and CDR2 is SQIVND (reference sequence). J gave up 6 bases and V 6 bases, and 5 bases lay outside the gene matches. The CDR3 runs 13 residues. DNA of the CDR3: TGTGCCAGTAGAGGGACAGGGTGGGCTGAAGCTTTCTTT. This gives the protein CASRGTGWAEAFF.

This rearrangement joins TRBV28 to TRBJ1-2; D ambiguous. The germline gives CDR1 MDHEN, CDR2 SYDVKM. V dropped 11 bases and J dropped 3 bases, with 10 bases sitting between them. CDR3 length: 11 amino acids. The chain's CDR3 is CAHRGDYGYTF. CDR3 DNA: TGTGCCCACCGCGGGGACTATGGCTACACCTTC.

Points on this clone: This CDR3 is also generated by other DNA sequences in the sample. The V gene is TRBV12-3 or TRBV12-4, the J gene TRBJ1-1; the D is unclear. The CDR3 covers 13 residues. Between the trimmed V and J ends, which lost 6 bases and 1 base, there was a span of 9 bases. The CDR3 DNA reads as TGTGCCAGCAGCCCCCTCAGGAACACTGAAGCTTTCTTT. Its translation is CASSPLRNTEAFF.

This clone showed up just once. CDR3 nucleotides: TGTGCCAGCGCTCAGGCCAAAAACATTCAGTACTTC. This codes for CASAQAKNIQYF. V and J are TRBV2 and TRBJ2-4; D unclear. The V end lost 8 bases, the J end lost 1 base, and 6 bases lay between the germline ends. From germline, CDR1 is SNHLY and CDR2 FYNNEI. The CDR3 length is 12 residues. Full variable domain (rest looked up from reference TRBV2 and TRBJ2-4): EPEVTQTPSHQVTQMGQEVILRCVPISNHLYFYWYRQILGQKVEFLVSFYNNEISEKSEIFDDQFSVERPDGSNFTLKIRSTKLEDSAMYFCASAQAKNIQYFGAGTRLSVL.